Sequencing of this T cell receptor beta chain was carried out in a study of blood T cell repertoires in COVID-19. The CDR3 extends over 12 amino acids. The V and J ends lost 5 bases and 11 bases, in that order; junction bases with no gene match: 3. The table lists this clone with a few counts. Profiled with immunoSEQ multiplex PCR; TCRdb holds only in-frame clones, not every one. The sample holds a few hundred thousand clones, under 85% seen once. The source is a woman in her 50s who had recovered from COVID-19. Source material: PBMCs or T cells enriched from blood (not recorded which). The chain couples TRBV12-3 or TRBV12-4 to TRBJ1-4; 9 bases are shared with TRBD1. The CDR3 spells CASSQQGAKLFF. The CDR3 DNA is TGTGCCAGCAGTCAACAGGGGGCTAAACTGTTTTTT.